This TCR beta chain comes out of a study of T cell changes during pregnancy in multiple sclerosis (dated by TCRdb to the late 2010s). Turning to the overall study: Changes in the T cell repertoire over the course of pregnancy were examined in this study in women with multiple sclerosis.

The library was generated by the immunoSEQ multiplex PCR assay. As stored in TCRdb, this immuneACCESS dataset retains in-frame rearrangements with V and J assigned. A fraction of the clones does not appear; measured against another copy, unresolved V genes explain less than half of the discrepancy, and the remainder lacks a known reason. This sample gives tens of thousands of clones in total; more than 90% of them show up just once. The ten biggest clones cover roughly 3% of the sample. The CDR1 and CDR2 encoded by the germline V gene (reference sequence) are SGHNT and YYREEE. V and J are truncated by 2 bases and 2 bases respectively, leaving an intervening sequence of 6 bases. The CDR3 starts with the cysteine, ends with the phenylalanine, and has 13 residues. Just CDR3 DNA is preserved here, 39 bases in frame from base 1. Comments on this clone: Its antigen remains undetermined. One base away there is no much larger clone; base qualities are not given.

The sample here was CD8+ T cells from peripheral blood mononuclear cells, taken before pregnancy. The sequence was collected from a female donor with multiple sclerosis, enrolled in a pregnancy study. This chain is built from TRBV5-4 and TRBJ2-3, and possibly TRBD2, on 6 matching bases. In nucleotides, the sequence is TGTGCCAGCAGCTTACTAGCCACAGATACGCAGTATTTT. Translation gives CASSLLATDTQYF.